The clone carrying this T cell receptor (beta chain) was picked up many times. Its antigen is unknown. Arm-PCR with iRepertoire HTBI primers amplified the CDR3 regions for these TCR beta libraries. In TCRdb, the multiplex PCR reads were re-called with MiXCR into one record per CDR3 protein. The sample yields about 200,000 distinct CDR3 sequences, about 16% seen once. This record comes from a study of regulatory T cells in long-lasting Graves disease. Study summary: Antithyroid drug intake by newly diagnosed Graves' patients had lasted under 3 months.

Regarding time point: newly diagnosed GD, antithyroid drugs for less than 3 months. After RNA was extracted from PBMCs, the TCR library was made from it. Diagnosis followed American Thyroid Association guidelines for Graves' disease. CDR1 and CDR2 from the germline V gene are LGHNA and YSLEER. With 1 base clipped from V and 4 bases from J, the junction kept 4 bases outside the gene matches. The CDR3 sequence is 15 residues long. Whole-study results and caveats: Gene preferences differed: TRBV28, TRBJ1-2, TRBJ2-5 in persistent cases.

The J gene is TRBJ1-2, the V gene TRBV4-3; the match to TRBD1 covers 9 bases. Material: peripheral blood mononuclear cells (PBMCs), obtained at new diagnosis, from a patient treated with antithyroid drugs. The sequence was collected from a female donor with Graves disease. The CDR3 loop reads CASSQATGGIYGYTF. In DNA, the CDR3 is TGCGCCAGCAGCCAAGCTACAGGGGGCATCTATGGCTACACCTTC.